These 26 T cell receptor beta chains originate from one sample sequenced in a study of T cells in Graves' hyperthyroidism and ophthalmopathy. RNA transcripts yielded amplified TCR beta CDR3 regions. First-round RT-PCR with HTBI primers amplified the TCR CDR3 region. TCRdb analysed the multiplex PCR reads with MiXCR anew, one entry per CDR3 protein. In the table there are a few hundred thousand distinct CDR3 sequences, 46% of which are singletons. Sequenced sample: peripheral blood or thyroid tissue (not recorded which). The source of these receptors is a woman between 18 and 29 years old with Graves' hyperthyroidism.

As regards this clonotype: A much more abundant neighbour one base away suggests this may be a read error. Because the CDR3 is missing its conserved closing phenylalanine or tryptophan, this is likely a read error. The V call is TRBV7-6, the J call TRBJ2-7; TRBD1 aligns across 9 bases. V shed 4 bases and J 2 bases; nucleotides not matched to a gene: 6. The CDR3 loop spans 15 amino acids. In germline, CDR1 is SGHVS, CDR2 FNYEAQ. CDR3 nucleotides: TGTGCCAGCAGCTCTTCCGGGACAGGGCCCTACGAGCAGTACCTC. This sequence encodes CASSSSGTGPYEQYL.

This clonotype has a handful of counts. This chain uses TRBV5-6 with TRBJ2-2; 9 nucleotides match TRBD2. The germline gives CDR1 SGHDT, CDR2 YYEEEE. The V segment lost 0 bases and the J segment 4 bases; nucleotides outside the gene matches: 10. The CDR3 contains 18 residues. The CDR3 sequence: CASSLAAGGRAATGELFF. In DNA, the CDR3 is TGTGCCAGCAGCTTGGCTGCTGGCGGGAGGGCCGCCACCGGGGAGCTGTTTTTT.

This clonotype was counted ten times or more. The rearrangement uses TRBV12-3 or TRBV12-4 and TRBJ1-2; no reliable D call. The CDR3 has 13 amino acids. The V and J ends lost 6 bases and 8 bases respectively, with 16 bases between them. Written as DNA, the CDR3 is TGTGCCAGCAGAGACCTTCAGGCCCTCGGCTACACCTTC. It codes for CASRDLQALGYTF.

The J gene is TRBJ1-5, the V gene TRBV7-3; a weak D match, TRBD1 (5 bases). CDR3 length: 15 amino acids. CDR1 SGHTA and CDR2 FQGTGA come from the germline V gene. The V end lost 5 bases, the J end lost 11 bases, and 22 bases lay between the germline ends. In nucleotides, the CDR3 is TGTGCCAGCAGCCCAGGGACTAGCGGGAGAGAGACCCAGCATTTT. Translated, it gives CASSPGTSGRETQHF.

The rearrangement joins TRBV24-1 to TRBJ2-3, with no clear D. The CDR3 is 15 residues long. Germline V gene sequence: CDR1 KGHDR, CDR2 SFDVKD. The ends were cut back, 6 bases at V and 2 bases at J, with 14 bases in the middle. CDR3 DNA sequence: TGTGCCACCAGTCTCGGCCTCCAAGACACAGATACGCAGTATTTT. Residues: CATSLGLQDTDTQYF.

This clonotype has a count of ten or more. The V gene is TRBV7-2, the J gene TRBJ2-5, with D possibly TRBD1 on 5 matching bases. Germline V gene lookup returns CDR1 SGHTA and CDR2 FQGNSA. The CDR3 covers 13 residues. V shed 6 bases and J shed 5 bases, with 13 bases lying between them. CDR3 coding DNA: TGTGCCAGCAGAACCAGAAGGGGTGAGACCCAGTACTTC. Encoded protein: CASRTRRGETQYF.

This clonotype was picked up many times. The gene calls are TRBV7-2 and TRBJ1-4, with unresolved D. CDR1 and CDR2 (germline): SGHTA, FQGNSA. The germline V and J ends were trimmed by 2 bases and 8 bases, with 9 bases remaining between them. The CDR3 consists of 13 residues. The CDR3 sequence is CASSLTGVEKLFF. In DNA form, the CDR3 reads TGTGCCAGCAGCTTAACCGGGGTAGAAAAACTGTTTTTT.

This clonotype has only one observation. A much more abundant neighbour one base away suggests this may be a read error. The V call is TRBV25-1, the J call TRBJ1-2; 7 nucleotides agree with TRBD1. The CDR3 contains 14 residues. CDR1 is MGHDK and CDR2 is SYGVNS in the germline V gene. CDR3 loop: CASSPGQPAYGCTF. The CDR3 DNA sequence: TGTGCCAGCTCCCCGGGACAGCCCGCTTATGGCTGCACCTTC.

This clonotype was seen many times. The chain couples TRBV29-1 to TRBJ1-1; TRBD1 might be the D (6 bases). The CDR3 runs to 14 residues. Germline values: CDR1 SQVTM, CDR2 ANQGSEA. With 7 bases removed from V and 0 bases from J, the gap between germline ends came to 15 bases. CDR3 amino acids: CSGTRTAMNTEAFF. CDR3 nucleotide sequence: TGCAGCGGGACTCGGACAGCGATGAACACTGAAGCTTTCTTT.

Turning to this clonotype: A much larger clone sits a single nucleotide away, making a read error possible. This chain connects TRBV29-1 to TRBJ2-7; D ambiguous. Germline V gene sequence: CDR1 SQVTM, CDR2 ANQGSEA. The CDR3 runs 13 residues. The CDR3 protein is CSAGRPPGDEQCF. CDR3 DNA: TGCAGCGCCGGACGGCCCCCGGGTGACGAGCAGTGCTTC.

Written as DNA, the CDR3 is TGCAGCGCCAAAGAGGTAAAGACTGGGGCCAACGTCCTGACTTTC. This sequence encodes CSAKEVKTGANVLTF. V gene TRBV29-1 combines with J gene TRBJ2-6; unclear D gene. The germline CDR1 and CDR2 sequences are SQVTM and ANQGSEA. The CDR3 is 15 residues long. V was shortened by 7 bases and J by 2 bases, with 15 bases between the two germline ends.

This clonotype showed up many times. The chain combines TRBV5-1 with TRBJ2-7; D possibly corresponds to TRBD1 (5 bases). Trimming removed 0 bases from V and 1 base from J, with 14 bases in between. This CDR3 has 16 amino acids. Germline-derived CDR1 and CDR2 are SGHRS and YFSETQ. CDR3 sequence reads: CASSLDWGGQSYEQYF. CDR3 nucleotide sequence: TGCGCCAGCAGCTTGGATTGGGGCGGACAATCCTACGAGCAGTACTTC.

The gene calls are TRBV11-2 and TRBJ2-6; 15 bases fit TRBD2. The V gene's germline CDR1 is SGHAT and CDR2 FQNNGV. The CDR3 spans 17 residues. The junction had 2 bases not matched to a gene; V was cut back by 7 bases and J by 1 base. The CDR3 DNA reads TGTGCCAGCAAGGGACTAGCGGGAGGATCTGGGGCCAACGTCCTGACTTTC. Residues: CASKGLAGGSGANVLTF.

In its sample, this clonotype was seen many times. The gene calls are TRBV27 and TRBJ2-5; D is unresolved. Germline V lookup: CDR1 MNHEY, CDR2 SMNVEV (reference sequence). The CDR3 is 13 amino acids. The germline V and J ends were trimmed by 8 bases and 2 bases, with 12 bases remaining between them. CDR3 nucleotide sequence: TGTGCCAGCCGGCTCCTGGCGCAAGAGACCCAGTACTTC. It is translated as CASRLLAQETQYF.

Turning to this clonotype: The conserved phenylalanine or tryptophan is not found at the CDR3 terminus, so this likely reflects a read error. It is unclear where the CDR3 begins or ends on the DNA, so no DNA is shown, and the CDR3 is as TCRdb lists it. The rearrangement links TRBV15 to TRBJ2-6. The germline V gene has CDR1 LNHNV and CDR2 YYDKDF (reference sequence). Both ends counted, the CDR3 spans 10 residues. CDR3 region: CATSRRRSTS.

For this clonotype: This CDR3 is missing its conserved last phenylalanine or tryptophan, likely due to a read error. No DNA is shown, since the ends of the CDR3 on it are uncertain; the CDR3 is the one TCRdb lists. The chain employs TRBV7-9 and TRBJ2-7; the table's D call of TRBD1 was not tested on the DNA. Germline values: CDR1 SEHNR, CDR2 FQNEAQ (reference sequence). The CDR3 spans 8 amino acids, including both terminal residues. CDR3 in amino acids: CASSLPGT.

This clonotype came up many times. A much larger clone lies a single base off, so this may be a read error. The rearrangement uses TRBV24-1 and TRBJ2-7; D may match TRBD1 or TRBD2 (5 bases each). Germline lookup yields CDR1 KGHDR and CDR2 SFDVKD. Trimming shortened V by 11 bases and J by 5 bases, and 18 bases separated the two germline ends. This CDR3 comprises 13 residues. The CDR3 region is CAIRRDGGDEQYF. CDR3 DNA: TGTGCCATCCGACGGGACGGTGGCGACGAGCAGTACTTC.

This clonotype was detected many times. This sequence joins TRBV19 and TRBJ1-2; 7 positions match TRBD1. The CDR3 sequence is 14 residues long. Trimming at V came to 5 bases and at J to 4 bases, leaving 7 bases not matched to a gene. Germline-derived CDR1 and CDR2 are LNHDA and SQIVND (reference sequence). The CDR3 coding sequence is TGTGCCAGTAGTCCCCTGACAGGGAGCTATGGCTACACCTTC. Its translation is CASSPLTGSYGYTF.

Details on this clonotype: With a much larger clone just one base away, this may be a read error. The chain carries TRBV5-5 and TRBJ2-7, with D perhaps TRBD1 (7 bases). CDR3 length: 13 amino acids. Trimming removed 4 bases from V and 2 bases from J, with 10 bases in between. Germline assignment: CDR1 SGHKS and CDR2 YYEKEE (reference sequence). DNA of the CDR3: TGTGCCAGCAGCCGCGGGACAGCCTACGAGCAGTACTTC. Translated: CASSRGTAYEQYF.

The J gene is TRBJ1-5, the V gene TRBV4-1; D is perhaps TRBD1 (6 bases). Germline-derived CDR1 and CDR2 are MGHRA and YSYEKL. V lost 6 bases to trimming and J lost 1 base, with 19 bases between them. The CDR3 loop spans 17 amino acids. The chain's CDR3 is CASSQQRGHRSNQPQHF. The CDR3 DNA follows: TGCGCCAGCAGTCAACAGCGGGGGCATCGGAGCAATCAGCCCCAGCATTTT.

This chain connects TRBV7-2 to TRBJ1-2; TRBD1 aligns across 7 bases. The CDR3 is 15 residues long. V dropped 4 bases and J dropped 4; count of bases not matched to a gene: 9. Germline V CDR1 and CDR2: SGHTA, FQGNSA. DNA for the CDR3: TGTGCCAGCAGCTCCCGGGACAGCACCGGCTATGGCTACACCTTC. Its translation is CASSSRDSTGYGYTF. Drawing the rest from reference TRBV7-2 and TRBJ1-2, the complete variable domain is GAGVSQSPSNKVTEKGKDVELRCDPISGHTALYWYRQSLGQGLEFLIYFQGNSAPDKSGLPSDRFSAERTGGSVSTLTIQRTQQEDSAVYLCASSSRDSTGYGYTFGSGTRLTVV.

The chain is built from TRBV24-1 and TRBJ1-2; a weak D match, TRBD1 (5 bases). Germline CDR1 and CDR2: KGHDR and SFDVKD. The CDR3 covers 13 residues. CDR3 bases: TGTGCTAGTGAGGGGATGGGAGACTATGGCTACACCTTC. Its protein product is CASEGMGDYGYTF.

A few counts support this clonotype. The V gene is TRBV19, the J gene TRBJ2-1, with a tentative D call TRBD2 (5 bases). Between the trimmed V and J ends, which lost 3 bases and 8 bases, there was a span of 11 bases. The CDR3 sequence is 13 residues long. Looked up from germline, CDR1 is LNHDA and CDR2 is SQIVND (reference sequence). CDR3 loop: CASSIGYSDEQFF. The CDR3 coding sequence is TGTGCCAGTAGTATCGGATATAGCGATGAGCAGTTCTTC.

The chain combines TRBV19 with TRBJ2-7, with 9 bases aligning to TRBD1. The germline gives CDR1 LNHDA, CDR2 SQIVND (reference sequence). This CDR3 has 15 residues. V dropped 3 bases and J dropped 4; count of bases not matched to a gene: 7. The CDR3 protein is CASSMARTGEYEQYF. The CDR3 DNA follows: TGTGCCAGTAGTATGGCTAGGACAGGGGAGTACGAGCAGTACTTC.

This CDR3 is CSFGQGFDEQYF. The CDR3 nucleotides read TGCAGCTTTGGACAGGGGTTCGACGAGCAGTACTTC. The chain recombines TRBV29-1 with TRBJ2-7, with TRBD1 identical over 9 bases. The CDR3 has 12 amino acids. The germline V gene encodes CDR1 SQVTM and CDR2 ANQGSEA. V lost 8 bases to trimming and J lost 5 bases; unmatched junction nucleotides: 7.

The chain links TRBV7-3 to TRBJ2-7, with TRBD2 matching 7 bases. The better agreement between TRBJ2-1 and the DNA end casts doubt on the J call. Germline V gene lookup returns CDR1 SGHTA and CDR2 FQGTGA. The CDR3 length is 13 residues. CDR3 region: CASSLSSGNEQFF. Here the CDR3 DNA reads TGTGCCAGCAGCTTATCTAGCGGCAATGAGCAGTTCTTC.